The present T cell receptor (beta chain) was sequenced within a study of blood T cell repertoires in COVID-19. Losses at the gene ends were 9 bases for V and 9 bases for J; bases not matched to a gene: 13. CDR3 length: 14 amino acids. The V gene's germline CDR1 is LNHDA and CDR2 SQIVND (reference sequence). Using immunoSEQ multiplex PCR, the repertoire was profiled, and TCRdb retains in-frame clones only, with some absent. The data show about 68,000 clones, 80% to 90% seen once. This chain joins TRBV19 and TRBJ1-5, with 8 bases aligning to TRBD1. Source material: peripheral blood. The TCR comes from a woman aged 60 to 75 with acute or convalescent COVID-19. DNA of the CDR3: TGTGCCAGCGGAACCAACAGGGGGTCGTGGCCCCAGCATTTT. It is translated as CASGTNRGSWPQHF.